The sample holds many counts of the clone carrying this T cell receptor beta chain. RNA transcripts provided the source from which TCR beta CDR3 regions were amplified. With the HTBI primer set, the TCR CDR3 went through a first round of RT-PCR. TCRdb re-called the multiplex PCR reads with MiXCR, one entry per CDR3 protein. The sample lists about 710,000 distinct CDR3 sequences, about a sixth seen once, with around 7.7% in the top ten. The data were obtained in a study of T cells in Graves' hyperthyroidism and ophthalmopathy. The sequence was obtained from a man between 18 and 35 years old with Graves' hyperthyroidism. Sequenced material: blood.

In DNA form, the CDR3 reads TGTGCCAGCAGTTACTCAGCTACGCAGTATTTT. It codes for CASSYSATQYF. The chain is built from TRBV6-2 or TRBV6-3 and TRBJ2-3; no clear D gene. CDR1 is MNHEY, CDR2 SVGEGT, per germline. The CDR3 has 11 amino acids. V lost 0 bases and J lost 8, with 3 bases in between.